The 31 T cell receptor beta chains below were found in one sample sequenced in a study of T-cell reconstitution after alpha-beta-depleted transplantation in children. Preparation of the TCRbeta library was carried out with unique molecular identifiers. TCRdb reprocessed the PCR reads with MiXCR, giving one entry per CDR3 protein. The sample shows 350,000 to 500,000 distinct CDR3 sequences, roughly 43% of them seen only once. Source: PBMCs, taken before TCRalphabeta/CD19-depleted stem cell transplant. The receptor source for this set is a girl aged 2 to 10 with aplastic anemia, due to receive a stem cell transplant.

The genes are TRBV2 and TRBJ1-1, with D unresolved. Trimming shortened V by 7 bases and J by 1 base, and 16 bases separated the two germline ends. The germline gives CDR1 SNHLY, CDR2 FYNNEI. The CDR3 spans 15 residues. CDR3 region: CASNLDGAANTEAFF. The CDR3 DNA is TGTGCCAGCAATTTGGACGGAGCCGCGAACACTGAAGCTTTCTTT.

The sample holds many counts of this clonotype. The rearrangement uses TRBV9 and TRBJ2-1; D gene ambiguous. CDR1 SGDLS and CDR2 YYNGEE come from the germline V gene. The CDR3 covers 13 residues. The germline V and J ends were trimmed by 8 bases and 1 base, with 10 bases remaining between them. CDR3 sequence: CASSGGSYNEQFF. CDR3 sequence (DNA): TGTGCCAGTAGTGGCGGATCCTACAATGAGCAGTTCTTC.

The rearrangement links TRBV9 to TRBJ1-5; D gene uncertain. The CDR3 length is 14 residues. Germline V gives CDR1 SGDLS, CDR2 YYNGEE. Deletions cut 4 bases from V and 0 bases from J, with 8 bases between. The DNA of the CDR3 is TGTGCCAGCAGCCCACAGTCTAGCAATCAGCCCCAGCATTTT. It translates to CASSPQSSNQPQHF. The full variable domain, with the rest looked up from reference TRBV9 and TRBJ1-5, is DSGVTQTPKHLITATGQRVTLRCSPRSGDLSVYWYQQSLDQGLQFLIQYYNGEERAKGNILERFSAQQFPDLHSELNLSSLELGDSALYFCASSPQSSNQPQHFGDGTRLSIL.

This sequence joins TRBV18 and TRBJ1-4; D may be TRBD1 (5 bases). The V end was cut by 6 bases, the J end by 7 bases, with 18 bases between. Germline V CDR1 and CDR2: KGHSH, LQKENI. The CDR3 is made up of 15 amino acids. In DNA, the CDR3 is TGTGCCAGCTCCCCTAGAGGGGCGGACGGTGAAAAACTGTTTTTT. It codes for CASSPRGADGEKLFF.

CDR3 sequence: CASSFQGKDTQYF. CDR3 DNA: TGTGCCAGCAGCTTCCAGGGGAAAGATACGCAGTATTTT. The rearrangement links TRBV5-5 to TRBJ2-3, with D possibly TRBD1 on 6 matching bases. There are 13 residues in the CDR3. With 2 bases removed from V and 5 bases from J, the gap between germline ends came to 9 bases. Germline CDR1 is SGHKS and CDR2 is YYEKEE (reference sequence).

The chain recombines TRBV15 with TRBJ2-3; no clear D gene. V was pared by 2 bases and J by 4 bases, with 7 bases between. Germline V gives CDR1 LNHNV, CDR2 YYDKDF (reference sequence). The CDR3 has 13 amino acids. The CDR3 nucleotides read TGTGCCACCAGCAGACTGATAGCAGATACGCAGTATTTT. It encodes CATSRLIADTQYF. Looking up the rest from reference TRBV15 and TRBJ2-3 gives the full variable domain: DAMVIQNPRYQVTQFGKPVTLSCSQTLNHNVMYWYQQKSSQAPKLLFHYYDKDFNNEADTPDNFQSRRPNTSFCFLDIRSPGLGDTAMYLCATSRLIADTQYFGPGTRLTVL.

The chain is built from TRBV4-3 and TRBJ2-4; 8 bases align to TRBD2. This CDR3 spans 15 amino acids. Germline CDR1 is LGHNA and CDR2 is YSLEER. V dropped 0 bases and J dropped 7; count of bases not matched to a gene: 5. CDR3 sequence (DNA): TGCGCCAGCAGCCAAGATCCCGCTAGCGGGAACATTCAGTACTTC. Protein: CASSQDPASGNIQYF.

The rearrangement joins TRBV5-1 to TRBJ2-1; D ambiguous. Looked up from germline, CDR1 is SGHRS and CDR2 is YFSETQ. The CDR3 runs to 13 residues. V was shortened by 4 bases and J by 0 bases, with 5 bases between the two germline ends. This CDR3 is CASSVGSYNEQFF. The CDR3, as DNA: TGCGCCAGCAGCGTGGGCTCCTACAATGAGCAGTTCTTC.

This clonotype was observed a few times. The chain couples TRBV20-1 to TRBJ1-5, with D unresolved. Germline lookup yields CDR1 DFQATT and CDR2 SNEGSKA (reference sequence). V was trimmed by 5 bases and J by 7 bases, leaving 21 bases between them. CDR3 size: 15 residues. Here the CDR3 reads CSAPPRRGVGQPQHF. CDR3 nucleotides: TGCAGTGCTCCCCCCCGGCGGGGTGTAGGACAGCCCCAGCATTTT.

The chain recombines TRBV6-1 with TRBJ2-1; TRBD1 matches 8 bases. After removal of 6 bases from V and 5 bases from J, the junction contained 9 bases not matched to a gene. Per germline, CDR1 MNHNS and CDR2 SASEGT. The CDR3 runs 15 residues. CDR3 nucleotide sequence: TGTGCCAGCAGCTCCCGGGACAGGACACACAATGAGCAGTTCTTC. It yields the protein CASSSRDRTHNEQFF.

The V gene is TRBV20-1, the J gene TRBJ2-1; 8 bases are a match to TRBD2. Per the germline V gene, CDR1 is DFQATT and CDR2 is SNEGSKA (reference sequence). The CDR3 spans 15 residues. The V segment lost 1 base and the J segment 8 bases; nucleotides outside the gene matches: 10. The CDR3 is CSARGIDGRADEQFF. The CDR3 DNA reads as TGCAGTGCTAGAGGGATTGACGGGAGGGCCGATGAGCAGTTCTTC.

The sample holds many counts of this clonotype. This chain connects TRBV29-1 to TRBJ2-1, with 11 positions matching TRBD1. CDR1 SQVTM and CDR2 ANQGSEA come from the germline V gene. Trimming cost V 4 bases and J 5 bases; bases outside gene matches: 13. This CDR3 has 17 amino acids. The CDR3 sequence: CSVVKFLGTGGNNEQFF. The CDR3 nucleotides are TGCAGCGTTGTGAAATTTTTGGGGACAGGGGGAAACAATGAGCAGTTCTTC.

The V and J genes are TRBV11-2 and TRBJ2-1; D unresolved. Trimming removed 6 bases at V and 0 bases at J, with 9 bases between. This CDR3 spans 14 amino acids. Looked up from germline, CDR1 is SGHAT and CDR2 is FQNNGV. The CDR3 DNA reads as TGTGCCAGCAGAATATCCCTCTCCTACAATGAGCAGTTCTTC. Protein: CASRISLSYNEQFF.

There are many counts of this clonotype. CDR3 DNA sequence: TGTGCCAGCAGCCGGAGGGCTAGCGGAACTAGTGCTAGCACAGATACGCAGTATTTT. Protein: CASSRRASGTSASTDTQYF. The chain has TRBV3-1 and TRBJ2-3, with 7 bases matching TRBD2. Germline V gene sequence: CDR1 LGHDT, CDR2 YNNKEL (reference sequence). V shed 4 bases and J 0 bases; nucleotides not matched to a gene: 16. The CDR3 contains 19 residues.

This clonotype has at least ten counts. The gene calls are TRBV9 and TRBJ2-7, with D possibly matching TRBD1 (6 bases). V lost 4 bases and J lost 2, with 13 bases in between. Germline CDR1 reads SGDLS; CDR2 reads YYNGEE. The CDR3 is 14 residues long. CDR3 sequence: CASSPLAGAYEQYF. The CDR3 coding sequence is TGTGCCAGCAGCCCCTTGGCAGGGGCCTACGAGCAGTACTTC.

This clonotype has a count of ten or more. V and J are TRBV12-3 or TRBV12-4 and TRBJ2-7; maybe TRBD2 (5 bases). This CDR3 is 14 amino acids long. V gave up 6 bases and J gave up 0 bases, with 12 bases separating them. CDR3 loop: CASRLDTFSYEQYF. As DNA, the CDR3 is TGTGCCAGCAGACTAGACACATTCTCCTACGAGCAGTACTTC.

This clonotype was detected only once. The chain carries TRBV10-3 and TRBJ2-5; D assignment may be TRBD1 or TRBD2 (5 bases each). Trimming removed 0 bases from V and 3 bases from J, with 8 bases in between. Per germline, CDR1 ENHRY and CDR2 SYGVKD. CDR3 length: 14 residues. CDR3 DNA: TGTGCCATCAGTGAGTCCGGGGCGAAAGAGACCCAGTACTTC. Translated, it gives CAISESGAKETQYF.

This chain links TRBV20-1 with TRBJ2-7; D assignment may be TRBD1 or TRBD2 (5 bases each). Germline CDR1 reads DFQATT; CDR2 reads SNEGSKA (reference sequence). Trimming took 0 bases from V and 8 from J, leaving 17 bases between them. The CDR3 sequence is 14 residues long. This CDR3 reads CSARDEGLTRKQYF. CDR3 sequence (DNA): TGCAGTGCTAGAGATGAGGGGTTAACTCGCAAGCAGTACTTC.

This clonotype was seen at least ten times. The J gene is TRBJ2-2, the V gene TRBV10-1, with D possibly matching TRBD2 (6 bases). Trimming left V 6 bases short and J 2 bases short, with 19 bases between. Looked up from germline, CDR1 is WNHNN and CDR2 is SYGVQD (reference sequence). This CDR3 has 17 amino acids. The CDR3 spells CASSPGHWRGNTGELFF. The CDR3 coding sequence is TGCGCCAGCAGCCCGGGCCACTGGCGGGGAAACACCGGGGAGCTGTTTTTT.

The V gene is TRBV7-9, the J gene TRBJ2-5; a weak D match, TRBD1 (5 bases). The CDR3 consists of 17 residues. Germline-derived CDR1 and CDR2 are SEHNR and FQNEAQ (reference sequence). V lost 1 base, J lost 2 bases, and 17 bases lay in between. The CDR3 DNA sequence: TGTGCCAGCAGCTTAGGCGAGCCAGGGATATATCAAGAGACCCAGTACTTC. It translates to CASSLGEPGIYQETQYF.

This clonotype was counted a single time. This chain uses TRBV10-3 with TRBJ1-6; D is unclear. The CDR3 consists of 15 residues. V dropped 3 bases and J dropped 8 bases, with 14 bases sitting between them. CDR1 is ENHRY and CDR2 is SYGVKD in the germline V gene. In nucleotides, the CDR3 is TGTGCCATCAGTGACGGTCCGGGAGAGGATTCACCCCTCCACTTT. Amino acid sequence: CAISDGPGEDSPLHF.

The chain uses TRBV10-2 and TRBJ1-5, with 7 bases lining up with TRBD1. The CDR3 is made up of 14 amino acids. V lost 2 bases to trimming and J lost 7 bases; unmatched junction nucleotides: 5. Germline CDR1 reads WSHSY; CDR2 reads SAAADI. This CDR3 reads CASSEPGTDQPQHF. As DNA, the CDR3 is TGCGCCAGCAGTGAGCCCGGGACAGACCAGCCCCAGCATTTT.

This clonotype was detected once. V is TRBV4-1 and J is TRBJ2-3; 11 nucleotides align to TRBD2. CDR3 length equals 18 residues. From germline, CDR1 is MGHRA and CDR2 YSYEKL. V shed 1 base, J shed 2 bases, and the junction held 8 bases outside the gene matches. The CDR3 region is CASSQGLGTSGSTDTQYF. The CDR3 nucleotides are TGCGCCAGCAGCCAAGGGTTGGGGACTAGCGGTTCCACAGATACGCAGTATTTT.

The V and J genes are TRBV20-1 and TRBJ2-3; D gene ambiguous. Germline-derived CDR1 and CDR2 are DFQATT and SNEGSKA (reference sequence). CDR3 length: 13 residues. Trimming stripped 2 bases from V and 3 bases from J, with 9 bases between. CDR3: CSARKAATDTQYF. CDR3 DNA: TGCAGTGCTAGAAAAGCAGCTACAGATACGCAGTATTTT.

A few counts support this clonotype. The J gene is TRBJ2-6, the V gene TRBV7-2; D not resolved. The V gene's germline CDR1 is SGHTA and CDR2 FQGNSA. CDR3 length: 14 amino acids. Trimming took off 2 bases at V and 4 bases at J, with 6 bases between the two ends. For the CDR3, the DNA is TGTGCCAGCAGCTTACCCACGGGGGCCAACGTCCTGACTTTC. Amino acids: CASSLPTGANVLTF.

This clonotype has a count of ten or more. The chain joins TRBV6-1 to TRBJ2-3; 9 nucleotides agree with TRBD1. The CDR3 loop spans 14 amino acids. The V and J ends lost 6 bases and 4 bases, in that order; junction bases with no gene match: 5. The germline V gene encodes CDR1 MNHNS and CDR2 SASEGT. The DNA of the CDR3 is TGTGCCAGCAGACAGGGGGCGCTTGCAGATACGCAGTATTTT. It is translated as CASRQGALADTQYF.

This clonotype was observed once. The J gene is TRBJ1-1, the V gene TRBV5-1; D gene uncertain. The CDR3 has 14 amino acids. V lost 0 bases to trimming and J lost 6 bases, with 12 bases between them. CDR1 and CDR2 from the germline V gene are SGHRS and YFSETQ. CDR3 sequence (DNA): TGCGCCAGCAGCTTGGCTGGGTACGGTTCTGAAGCTTTCTTT. This translates into CASSLAGYGSEAFF.

Remarks on this clonotype: A junction boundary mismatches the germline segment, possibly from a read error. The CDR3 loop is CSAQEDSLNHPQHF. The CDR3 DNA reads as TGCAGTGCCCAAGAGGACAGCCTCAATCATCCCCAGCATTTT. The chain carries TRBV20-1 and TRBJ1-5; maybe TRBD1 (6 bases). Germline V CDR1 and CDR2: DFQATT, SNEGSKA (reference sequence). CDR3 size: 14 residues.

V usage is TRBV5-6 and J usage is TRBJ1-1, with 11 nucleotides matching TRBD1. The junction had 11 bases not matched to a gene; V was cut back by 4 bases and J by 6 bases. The CDR3 length is 16 residues. CDR1 is SGHDT and CDR2 is YYEEEE in the germline V gene. The CDR3 coding sequence is TGTGCCAGCAGCCCCGTTCCGGGACAGGGGGAACCTGAAGCTTTCTTT. Protein: CASSPVPGQGEPEAFF.

This chain joins TRBV10-2 and TRBJ2-3; 13 positions agree with TRBD2. Trimming removed 3 bases from V and 4 bases from J; junction bases left unmatched: 7. Germline loops: CDR1 WSHSY, CDR2 SAAADI. The CDR3 runs to 17 residues. The CDR3 coding sequence is TGCGCCAGCAGTGATGGCCCCGGACTAGCGGGGGCAGATACGCAGTATTTT. It translates to CASSDGPGLAGADTQYF.

The sample holds many counts of this clonotype. J is TRBJ2-5 and V is TRBV20-1; perhaps TRBD2 as D (5 bases). The CDR3 is made up of 13 amino acids. CDR1 DFQATT and CDR2 SNEGSKA come from the germline V gene (reference sequence). V gave up 0 bases and J gave up 5 bases, with 10 bases separating them. This CDR3 reads CSAREEVRETQYF. Written as DNA, the CDR3 is TGCAGTGCTAGAGAGGAGGTTAGGGAGACCCAGTACTTC.